Presented here are 12 T cell receptor beta chains from one specimen sequenced in a study of vaccination and CD4 T cells after COVID-19. Their antigens remain unidentified. The Oncomine TCR Beta short-read assay was applied to DNA of cultured CD4+ T cells. MiXCR was run by TCRdb on the PCR reads, yielding one entry per CDR3 protein. The sample contains about 3,000 distinct CDR3 sequences, roughly 24% of which appear only once. Treatment denoted: approximately 11-day PBMC culture with coronavirus spike peptide pools or control peptides (ViraFEST assay). Sequences were derived from CD4+ T cells from blood, cultured in vitro, sampled after SARS-CoV-2 vaccination. The receptors were gathered from a human donor who had recovered from COVID-19.

By sample fraction, this clonotype is medium-sized. The V call is TRBV20-1, the J call TRBJ1-6; 7 nucleotides align to TRBD1. V lost 3 bases, J lost 7 bases, and 9 bases stayed unmatched. The length of the CDR3 is 15 residues. Germline V gives CDR1 DFQATT, CDR2 SNEGSKA (reference sequence). Here the CDR3 DNA reads TGCAGTGCTAGTACCGTCGACAGGGAAAATTCACCCCTCCACTTT. Protein product: CSASTVDRENSPLHF.

On this clonotype: Because it lacks the conserved phenylalanine or tryptophan at the end, this CDR3 is likely a read error. Because the CDR3's place on the DNA is in doubt, the DNA is left out and the CDR3 is given as listed by TCRdb. The gene calls are TRBV6-2 or TRBV6-3 and TRBJ1-2. Germline V gene data show CDR1 as MNHEY and CDR2 as SVGEGT. Including both end residues, the CDR3 is 11 amino acids long. This CDR3 is CASSSVWEDTS.

The CDR3 region has the DNA TGCGCCAGCAGCCAGAACCAGGCGGGGGAGGCGAAGCAGTTCTTC. It is translated as CASSQNQAGEAKQFF. The V gene is TRBV4-1, the J gene TRBJ2-1, with 7 bases that match TRBD2. There are 15 residues in the CDR3. The germline V gene encodes CDR1 MGHRA and CDR2 YSYEKL. Trimming took 3 bases from V and 11 from J; bases not matched to a gene: 13.

The rearrangement joins TRBV5-1 to TRBJ2-7; the D call may be TRBD1 or TRBD2 (7 bases each). V gave up 6 bases and J gave up 4 bases, with 20 bases separating them. This CDR3 is 15 amino acids long. CDR1 and CDR2 (germline): SGHRS, YFSETQ. CDR3 DNA sequence: TGCGCCAGCAAGTTCGGGGGGACAGCTGGGTACGAGCAGTACTTC. Translation: CASKFGGTAGYEQYF.

By its share, this clonotype is medium-sized. V and J are TRBV6-1 and TRBJ1-2, with D maybe TRBD1 (5 bases). The CDR3 totals 15 residues. V was shortened by 6 bases and J by 4 bases, with 18 bases between the two germline ends. Germline loops: CDR1 MNHNS, CDR2 SASEGT. CDR3 bases: TGTGCCAGCAGCCCCATGGGGGAATGGCGCTATGGCTACACCTTC. It is translated as CASSPMGEWRYGYTF.

About this clonotype itself: This may come from a read error, since a much larger clone is one base off. This rearrangement joins TRBV4-1 to TRBJ2-1, with TRBD1 matching over 7 bases. This CDR3 has 16 residues. Germline V gene lookup returns CDR1 MGHRA and CDR2 YSYEKL. The CDR3 loop is CTSSQATGSLYNEQFF. The CDR3 bases are TGCACCAGCAGCCAAGCGACAGGGTCCCTTTACAATGAGCAGTTCTTC.

The chain has TRBV19 and TRBJ1-2; TRBD1 aligns across 8 bases. Trimming removed 7 bases from V and 3 bases from J; junction bases left unmatched: 10. The CDR3 runs to 15 residues. Germline values: CDR1 LNHDA, CDR2 SQIVND (reference sequence). The CDR3 region is CASTDPRGRHYGYTF. The CDR3 DNA reads TGTGCCAGTACCGACCCCAGGGGGCGGCACTATGGCTACACCTTC.

The V call is TRBV5-1, the J call TRBJ2-5; tentative D call: TRBD2 (5 bases). This CDR3 has 15 amino acids. The germline V and J ends were trimmed by 4 bases and 7 bases, with 20 bases remaining between them. Germline lookup yields CDR1 SGHRS and CDR2 YFSETQ. The CDR3 DNA sequence: TGCGCCAGCAGCCCGGAAGGTTTGAGGGAAGGGACCCAGTACTTC. This translates into CASSPEGLREGTQYF. The variable domain in full, with the rest retrieved from reference TRBV5-1 and TRBJ2-5, is KAGVTQTPRYLIKTRGQQVTLSCSPISGHRSVSWYQQTPGQGLQFLFEYFSETQRNKGNFPGRFSGRQFSNSRSEMNVSTLELGDSALYLCASSPEGLREGTQYFGPGTRLLVL.

The gene calls are TRBV7-2 and TRBJ2-3; 7 nucleotides line up with TRBD2. Germline V gene data show CDR1 as SGHTA and CDR2 as FQGNSA. V lost 5 bases, J lost 5 bases, and 10 bases stayed unmatched. This CDR3 contains 15 residues. The CDR3 region has the DNA TGTGCCAGCAGCAATGCCGTGGGGGGGGGAGATACGCAGTATTTT. Its protein is CASSNAVGGGDTQYF.

This clonotype was seen more than once but under ten times. CDR3 loop: CASSQQGSNQPQHF. CDR3 nucleotides: TGTGCCAGCAGTCAACAGGGGAGCAATCAGCCCCAGCATTTT. The genes are TRBV6-1 and TRBJ1-5, with 7 bases that match TRBD1. CDR1 MNHNS and CDR2 SASEGT come from the germline V gene. Trimming cost V 5 bases and J 1 base; bases outside gene matches: 2. The CDR3 loop spans 14 amino acids.

The chain recombines TRBV4-1 with TRBJ2-5; the D is unclear. Germline CDR1 reads MGHRA; CDR2 reads YSYEKL. The CDR3 has 14 residues. Trimming took off 1 base at V and 9 bases at J, with 15 bases between the two ends. As DNA, the CDR3 is TGCGCCAGCAGCCAAGCAGCCGGGCCTGGGGCCCAGTACTTC. Translating gives CASSQAAGPGAQYF.

This clonotype was seen more than once but under ten times. This chain links TRBV7-8 with TRBJ1-1; perhaps TRBD1 as D (6 bases). The CDR3 is 14 residues long. The germline gives CDR1 SGHVS, CDR2 FQNEAQ. V gave up 3 bases and J gave up 8 bases, with 16 bases separating them. CDR3 region: CASSFQSGGQEAFF. The DNA for the CDR3 is TGTGCCAGCAGCTTTCAGTCGGGGGGGCAAGAAGCTTTCTTT.